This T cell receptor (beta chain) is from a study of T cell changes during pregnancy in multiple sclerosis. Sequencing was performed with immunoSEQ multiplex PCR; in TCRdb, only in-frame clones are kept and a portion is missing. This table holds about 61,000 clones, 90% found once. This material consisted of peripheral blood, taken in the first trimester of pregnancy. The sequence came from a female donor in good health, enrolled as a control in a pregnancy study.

The CDR3 sequence is CATSRLAGGSSYNEQFF. As DNA, the CDR3 is TGTGCCACCAGCAGACTAGCGGGGGGGAGCTCCTACAATGAGCAGTTCTTC. This rearrangement joins TRBV15 to TRBJ2-1; TRBD2 agrees at 12 bases. There are 17 residues in the CDR3. Germline loops: CDR1 LNHNV, CDR2 YYDKDF (reference sequence). Trimming removed 2 bases from V and 0 bases from J; junction bases left unmatched: 2.